The 21 T cell receptor beta chains below come from one sample, sequenced in a study of shared clonotypes between healthy human individuals. Sequencing was performed with immunoSEQ multiplex PCR; in TCRdb, only in-frame clones are kept and a portion is missing. This sample has 2 million to 2.5 million clones; more than 85% occur once, and the top ten carry roughly 0.36%. Sequences were obtained from naive CD4+ T cells from PBMCs. Noted subset: CD45RA+ positively selected. Receptor source: a man between 18 and 35 years old in good health. Some clones in this sample may be carry-over from other donors' samples.

V gene TRBV25-1 combines with J gene TRBJ2-7; 9 bases line up with TRBD2. Per germline, CDR1 MGHDK and CDR2 SYGVNS. With 6 bases clipped from V and 7 bases from J, the junction kept 13 bases outside the gene matches. CDR3 length: 15 amino acids. In DNA form, the CDR3 reads TGTGCCAGCAGCTTCTCGAGAGGGAGCGGGAGGGAGCAGTACTTC. Amino acids: CASSFSRGSGREQYF.

On this clone: This sample includes further DNA sequences coding for the same CDR3. This CDR3 is CATSRDGGGYTF. CDR3 nucleotide sequence: TGTGCCACCAGCAGAGATGGAGGGGGCTACACCTTC. The chain recombines TRBV15 with TRBJ1-2; D call uncertain. The germline CDR1 and CDR2 sequences are LNHNV and YYDKDF (reference sequence). This CDR3 contains 12 residues. Trimming removed 0 bases at V and 8 bases at J, with 7 bases between.

This clone was recorded a few times. This chain joins TRBV4-1 and TRBJ1-5, with 7 bases identical to TRBD1. This CDR3 spans 14 amino acids. Germline loops: CDR1 MGHRA, CDR2 YSYEKL. Germline trimming cut 6 bases from V and 3 bases from J; bases unmatched to any gene: 5. The CDR3 region has the DNA TGCGCCAGCAGTCAGACAGGGTACAATCAGCCCCAGCATTTT. This gives the protein CASSQTGYNQPQHF.

The chain couples TRBV29-1 to TRBJ1-4, with D tentatively TRBD1 (5 bases). The CDR3 sequence is 12 residues long. The V gene lost 4 bases and the J gene lost 6 bases, with 9 bases spanning the gap. In germline, CDR1 is SQVTM, CDR2 ANQGSEA. CDR3 sequence: CSVGGGDEKLFF. The CDR3 DNA follows: TGCAGCGTTGGCGGGGGGGATGAAAAACTGTTTTTT.

This chain links TRBV28 with TRBJ1-1; a weak D match, TRBD1 (5 bases). The CDR3 is made up of 15 amino acids. Between the trimmed V and J ends, which lost 7 bases and 1 base, there was a span of 16 bases. Looked up from germline, CDR1 is MDHEN and CDR2 is SYDVKM. As DNA, the CDR3 is TGTGCCAGCACTTTTATAGGGCAGGGGAACACTGAAGCTTTCTTT. The encoded protein is CASTFIGQGNTEAFF. Combining the CDR3 with reference TRBV28 and TRBJ1-1 gives the whole variable domain DVKVTQSSRYLVKRTGEKVFLECVQDMDHENMFWYRQDPGLGLRLIYFSYDVKMKEKGDIPEGYSVSREKKERFSLILESASTNQTSMYLCASTFIGQGNTEAFFGQGTRLTVV.

Written as DNA, the CDR3 is TGTGCCAGTAGCGGCGGGACAGGGGGTAACTATGGCTACACCTTC. Translated: CASSGGTGGNYGYTF. This chain uses TRBV19 with TRBJ1-2, with TRBD1 matching over 11 bases. Trimming removed 6 bases from V and 1 base from J; junction bases left unmatched: 4. The germline CDR1 and CDR2 sequences are LNHDA and SQIVND (reference sequence). The CDR3 has 15 amino acids.

As concerns this clone: Within the sample, other DNA sequences also encode this same CDR3. The chain couples TRBV18 to TRBJ1-1; possible D gene TRBD1, 5 bases. V dropped 6 bases and J dropped 3 bases, with 14 bases sitting between them. This CDR3 contains 14 residues. Germline-derived CDR1 and CDR2 are KGHSH and LQKENI. The CDR3 region is CASSQTGGDTEAFF. The CDR3 DNA is TGTGCCAGCTCGCAAACTGGAGGGGACACTGAAGCTTTCTTT.

This chain connects TRBV18 to TRBJ2-3, with D tentatively TRBD1 or TRBD2 (5 bases each). CDR3 length: 16 amino acids. Deletions cut 2 bases from V and 2 bases from J, with 14 bases between. Germline CDR1 reads KGHSH; CDR2 reads LQKENI. The CDR3 DNA follows: TGTGCCAGCTCACCATCTGGGGGAGTTGCCACAGATACGCAGTATTTT. It specifies CASSPSGGVATDTQYF.

The chain carries TRBV6-4 and TRBJ2-5; maybe TRBD2 (6 bases). The CDR3 contains 13 residues. Germline-derived CDR1 and CDR2 are MRHNA and SNTAGT. Trimming cost V 0 bases and J 9 bases, with 11 bases left between them. The CDR3 region is CASSDSAGLPQYF. The CDR3, as DNA: TGTGCCAGCAGTGACTCGGCGGGGCTCCCCCAGTACTTC.

The chain joins TRBV7-9 to TRBJ2-5; D gene uncertain. There are 12 residues in the CDR3. Germline CDR1 reads SEHNR; CDR2 reads FQNEAQ (reference sequence). Trimming cost V 5 bases and J 5 bases, with 9 bases left between them. The CDR3 coding sequence is TGTGCCAGCAGCCGAGCCCCTGAGACCCAGTACTTC. As protein: CASSRAPETQYF.

V gene TRBV28 combines with J gene TRBJ1-1; a weak D match, TRBD1 (6 bases). The V end lost 0 bases, the J end lost 8 bases, and 13 bases lay between the germline ends. CDR1 MDHEN and CDR2 SYDVKM come from the germline V gene. The CDR3 sequence is 14 residues long. In DNA, the CDR3 is TGTGCCAGCAGTTTATGGGCTGGGGGGGCCGAAGCTTTCTTT. Translated: CASSLWAGGAEAFF.

This clone showed up just once. This sequence joins TRBV7-8 and TRBJ2-3; 7 bases fit TRBD1. This CDR3 comprises 18 residues. Germline V gives CDR1 SGHVS, CDR2 FQNEAQ. V lost 3 bases, J lost 2 bases, and 14 bases stayed unmatched. The DNA of the CDR3 is TGTGCCAGCAGCTTGAGGGGATCGACAGGGACCAACACAGATACGCAGTATTTT. This gives the protein CASSLRGSTGTNTDTQYF. Full variable domain (missing parts from reference TRBV7-8 and TRBJ2-3): GAGVSQSPRYKVAKRGQDVALRCDPISGHVSLFWYQQALGQGPEFLTYFQNEAQLDKSGLPSDRFFAERPEGSVSTLKIQRTQQEDSAVYLCASSLRGSTGTNTDTQYFGPGTRLTVL.

The chain recombines TRBV28 with TRBJ2-3; D perhaps matches TRBD2 (6 bases). Germline V lookup: CDR1 MDHEN, CDR2 SYDVKM. Trimming stripped 3 bases from V and 3 bases from J, with 10 bases between. The CDR3 length is 14 residues. This chain's CDR3 is CASSFGGTTDTQYF. CDR3 sequence (DNA): TGTGCCAGCAGTTTCGGGGGTACGACAGATACGCAGTATTTT.

The CDR3: CASSLANRGPETQYF. In nucleotides, the CDR3 is TGTGCCAGCAGCTTAGCGAACAGGGGGCCGGAGACCCAGTACTTC. The chain couples TRBV7-9 to TRBJ2-5; 9 bases match TRBD1. Germline V gene lookup returns CDR1 SEHNR and CDR2 FQNEAQ (reference sequence). J was trimmed by 5 bases and V by 0 bases; bases with no gene match: 4. There are 15 residues in the CDR3.

J is TRBJ2-5 and V is TRBV5-1; 8 bases align to TRBD1. After removal of 2 bases from V and 5 bases from J, the junction contained 8 bases not matched to a gene. The germline gives CDR1 SGHRS, CDR2 YFSETQ. CDR3 size: 15 residues. The CDR3 DNA reads as TGCGCCAGCAGCTTTACAGGGGGTTTGCGGGAGACCCAGTACTTC. Residues: CASSFTGGLRETQYF.

J is TRBJ2-7 and V is TRBV30; TRBD2 agrees at 10 bases. Trimming took 3 bases from V and 5 from J; bases not matched to a gene: 7. Looked up from germline, CDR1 is GTSNPN and CDR2 is SVGIG (reference sequence). The CDR3 consists of 14 residues. The CDR3 spells CAWSSGLAFHEQYF. CDR3 sequence (DNA): TGTGCCTGGAGCTCGGGACTAGCGTTCCACGAGCAGTACTTC.

This chain uses TRBV5-1 with TRBJ2-5; TRBD2 is a possible D gene (5 bases). Germline V CDR1 and CDR2: SGHRS, YFSETQ. V was trimmed by 1 base and J by 5 bases, leaving 15 bases between them. CDR3 length equals 15 residues. CDR3 nucleotides: TGCGCCAGCAGCTTGCCGTACATAACGGGGGAGACCCAGTACTTC. It encodes CASSLPYITGETQYF.

J is TRBJ2-1 and V is TRBV10-3; D unresolved. This CDR3 is built from 14 residues. In germline, CDR1 is ENHRY, CDR2 SYGVKD. The V end lost 7 bases, the J end lost 11 bases, and 21 bases lay between the germline ends. The CDR3 is CAIIRDLRAQKQFF. The CDR3 DNA follows: TGTGCCATCATCCGAGATCTCAGAGCCCAAAAGCAGTTCTTC.

About this clone itself: The junction and the germline gene differ at one end; a read error may be behind it. The V gene is TRBV28, the J gene TRBJ2-7; TRBD1 is a possible D gene (5 bases). The germline V gene encodes CDR1 MDHEN and CDR2 SYDVKM. The CDR3 is 15 amino acids. The CDR3 reads CASSLWGGAQDEQYF. The CDR3 bases are TGTGCCAGCAGTCTATGGGGCGGTGCCCAGGACGAGCAGTACTTC.

This clone has a handful of counts. The chain combines TRBV29-1 with TRBJ1-1, with 8 bases matching TRBD1. CDR1 and CDR2 (germline): SQVTM, ANQGSEA. CDR3 length equals 13 residues. The V and J ends lost 7 bases and 1 base, in that order; junction bases with no gene match: 5. DNA of the CDR3: TGCAGCGCCGCGGACAGGGCGAACACTGAAGCTTTCTTT. Amino acid sequence: CSAADRANTEAFF.

This chain connects TRBV19 to TRBJ2-7, with 9 nucleotides matching TRBD1. CDR1 and CDR2 (germline): LNHDA, SQIVND (reference sequence). V dropped 4 bases and J dropped 3; count of bases not matched to a gene: 10. There are 16 residues in the CDR3. This CDR3 reads CASSRTTGGIVYEQYF. Written as DNA, the CDR3 is TGTGCCAGTAGTAGGACGACAGGGGGGATTGTCTACGAGCAGTACTTC. Full variable domain (outside the CDR3, taken from reference TRBV19 and TRBJ2-7): DGGITQSPKYLFRKEGQNVTLSCEQNLNHDAMYWYRQDPGQGLRLIYYSQIVNDFQKGDIAEGYSVSREKKESFPLTVTSAQKNPTAFYLCASSRTTGGIVYEQYFGPGTRLTVT.